This T cell receptor beta chain was identified during a study of cytomegalovirus exposure and HLA in healthy donors. Whole-study findings and limits: Follow-up analysis later connected one missense variant in DCLRE1C with trimming of TCR beta V- and J-genes.

Healthy bone marrow donors formed the donor group. Primers for the PCR totalled 60 Vbeta and 13 Jbeta. Profiled with immunoSEQ multiplex PCR; TCRdb holds only in-frame clones, not every one. The sample table includes some 110,000 clones. Remarks on this clone: Its target is unknown.

Sequenced material: PBMCs. The receptor was isolated from a man younger than 45 in good health and CMV-seronegative.

DNA of the CDR3: TGTGCCAGCAGTTACTCGACAGGCTACGAGCAGTACTTC. Translation gives CASSYSTGYEQYF. This rearrangement joins TRBV6-5 to TRBJ2-7; a weak D match, TRBD1 (6 bases). Germline assignment: CDR1 MNHEY and CDR2 SVGAGI. The CDR3 runs 13 residues. Trimming took off 0 bases at V and 3 bases at J, with 6 bases between the two ends.